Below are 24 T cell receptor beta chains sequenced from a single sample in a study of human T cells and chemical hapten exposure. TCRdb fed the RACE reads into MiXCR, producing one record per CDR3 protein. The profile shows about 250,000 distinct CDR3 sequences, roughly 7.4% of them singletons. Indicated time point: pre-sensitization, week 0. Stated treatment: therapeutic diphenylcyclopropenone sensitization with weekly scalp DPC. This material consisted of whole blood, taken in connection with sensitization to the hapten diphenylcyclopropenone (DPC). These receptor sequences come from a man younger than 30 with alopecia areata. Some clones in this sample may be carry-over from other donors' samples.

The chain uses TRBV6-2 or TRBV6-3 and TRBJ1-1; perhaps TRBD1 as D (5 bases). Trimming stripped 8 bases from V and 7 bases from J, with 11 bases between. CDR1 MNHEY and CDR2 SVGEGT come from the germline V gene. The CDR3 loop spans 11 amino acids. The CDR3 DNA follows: TGTGCCAGCGGCACAGGACTTGAAGCTTTCTTT. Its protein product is CASGTGLEAFF.

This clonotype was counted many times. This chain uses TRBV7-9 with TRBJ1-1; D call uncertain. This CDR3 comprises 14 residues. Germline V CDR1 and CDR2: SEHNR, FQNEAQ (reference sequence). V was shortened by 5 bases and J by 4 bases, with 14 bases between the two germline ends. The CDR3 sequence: CASSPQAVGTEAFF. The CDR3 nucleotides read TGTGCCAGCAGCCCCCAAGCTGTGGGCACTGAAGCTTTCTTT.

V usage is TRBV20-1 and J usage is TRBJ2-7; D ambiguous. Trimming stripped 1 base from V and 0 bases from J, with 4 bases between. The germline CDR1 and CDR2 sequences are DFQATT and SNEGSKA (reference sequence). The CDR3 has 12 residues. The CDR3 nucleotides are TGCAGTGCTAGAGGGAGCTCCTACGAGCAGTACGTC. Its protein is CSARGSSYEQYV.

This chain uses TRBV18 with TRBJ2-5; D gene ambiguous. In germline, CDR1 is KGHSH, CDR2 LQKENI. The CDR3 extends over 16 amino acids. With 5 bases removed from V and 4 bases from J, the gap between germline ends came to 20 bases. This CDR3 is CASSSRQQTITETQYF. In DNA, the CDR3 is TGTGCCAGCTCATCCAGACAACAAACTATCACAGAGACCCAGTACTTC.

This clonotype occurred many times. CDR3 coding DNA: TGTGCCAGCAGCCAAGGACAGGGGAAACGATATGGCTACACCTTC. This translates into CASSQGQGKRYGYTF. The rearrangement links TRBV3-1 to TRBJ1-2, with 8 positions matching TRBD1. CDR3 size: 15 residues. Germline V gene sequence: CDR1 LGHDT, CDR2 YNNKEL (reference sequence). V lost 1 base to trimming and J lost 5 bases; unmatched junction nucleotides: 6. The variable domain in full, with the rest retrieved from reference TRBV3-1 and TRBJ1-2, is DTAVSQTPKYLVTQMGNDKSIKCEQNLGHDTMYWYKQDSKKFLKIMFSYNNKELIINETVPNRFSPKSPDKAHLNLHINSLELGDSAVYFCASSQGQGKRYGYTFGSGTRLTVV.

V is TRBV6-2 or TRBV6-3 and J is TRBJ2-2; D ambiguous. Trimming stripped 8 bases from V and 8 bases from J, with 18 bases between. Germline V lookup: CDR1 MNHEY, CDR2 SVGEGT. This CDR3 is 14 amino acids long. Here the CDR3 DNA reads TGTGCCAGCTGGAACCGAGACTCCGTGGGGGAGCTGTTTTTT. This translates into CASWNRDSVGELFF.

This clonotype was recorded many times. CDR3 nucleotide sequence: TGCGCCAGCAGTGTGGACGGGGGGACGGGGACAAAAGCTTTCTTT. It yields the protein CASSVDGGTGTKAFF. This rearrangement joins TRBV10-1 to TRBJ1-1, with a weak D call TRBD1 (6 bases). Deletions cut 4 bases from V and 9 bases from J, with 21 bases between. Germline V CDR1 and CDR2: WNHNN, SYGVQD (reference sequence). The CDR3 covers 15 residues.

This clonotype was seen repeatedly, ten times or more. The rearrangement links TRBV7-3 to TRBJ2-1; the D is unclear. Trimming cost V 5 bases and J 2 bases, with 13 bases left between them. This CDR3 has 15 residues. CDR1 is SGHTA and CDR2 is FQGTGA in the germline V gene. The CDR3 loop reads CASSRVIGTYNEQFF. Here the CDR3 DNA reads TGTGCCAGCAGCCGCGTAATAGGGACCTACAATGAGCAGTTCTTC.

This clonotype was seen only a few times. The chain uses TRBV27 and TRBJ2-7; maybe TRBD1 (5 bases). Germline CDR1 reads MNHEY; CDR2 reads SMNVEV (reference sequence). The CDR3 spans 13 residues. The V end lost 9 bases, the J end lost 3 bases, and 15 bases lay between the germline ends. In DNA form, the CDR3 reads TGTGCCAGAAACTTCGGACAAATCTACGAGCAGTACTTC. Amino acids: CARNFGQIYEQYF.

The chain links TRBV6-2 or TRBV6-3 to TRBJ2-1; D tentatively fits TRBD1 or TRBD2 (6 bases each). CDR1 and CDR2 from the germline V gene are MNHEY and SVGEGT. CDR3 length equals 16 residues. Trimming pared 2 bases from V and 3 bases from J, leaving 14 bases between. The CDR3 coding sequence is TGTGCCAGCAGTTACAACCTCGGGGGCATCTACAATGAGCAGTTCTTC. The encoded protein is CASSYNLGGIYNEQFF.

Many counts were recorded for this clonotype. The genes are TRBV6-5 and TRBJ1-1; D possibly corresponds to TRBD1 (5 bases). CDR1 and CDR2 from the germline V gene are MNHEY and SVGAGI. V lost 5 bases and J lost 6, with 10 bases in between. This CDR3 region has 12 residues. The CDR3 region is CASSPPGAEAFF. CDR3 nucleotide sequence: TGTGCCAGCAGTCCGCCGGGGGCTGAAGCTTTCTTT.

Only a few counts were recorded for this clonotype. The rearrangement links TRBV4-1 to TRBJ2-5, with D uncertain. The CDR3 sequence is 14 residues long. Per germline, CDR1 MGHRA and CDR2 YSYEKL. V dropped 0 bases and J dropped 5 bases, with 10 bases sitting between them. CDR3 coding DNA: TGCGCCAGCAGCCAAGACAAGGGTACGGAGACCCAGTACTTC. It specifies CASSQDKGTETQYF.

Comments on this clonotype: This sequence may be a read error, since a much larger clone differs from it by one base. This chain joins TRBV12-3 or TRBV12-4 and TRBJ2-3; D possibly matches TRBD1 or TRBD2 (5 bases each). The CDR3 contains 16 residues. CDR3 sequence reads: CASSPTSPELTDAQYF. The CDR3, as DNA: TGTGCCAGCAGTCCAACTAGTCCCGAACTGACAGATGCGCAGTATTTT.

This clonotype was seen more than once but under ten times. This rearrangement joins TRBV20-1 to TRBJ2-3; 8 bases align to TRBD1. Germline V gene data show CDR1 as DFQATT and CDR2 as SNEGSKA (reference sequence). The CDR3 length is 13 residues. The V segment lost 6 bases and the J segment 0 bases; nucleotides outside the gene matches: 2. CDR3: CSAGQESTDTQYF. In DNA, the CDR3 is TGCAGTGCGGGACAGGAGAGCACAGATACGCAGTATTTT.

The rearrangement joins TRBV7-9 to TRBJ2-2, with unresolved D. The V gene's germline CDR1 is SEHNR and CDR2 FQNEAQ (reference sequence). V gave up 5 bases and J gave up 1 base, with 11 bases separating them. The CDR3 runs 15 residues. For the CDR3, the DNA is TGTGCCAGCAGCCCAACGGACGAGAACACCGGGGAGCTGTTTTTT. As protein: CASSPTDENTGELFF.

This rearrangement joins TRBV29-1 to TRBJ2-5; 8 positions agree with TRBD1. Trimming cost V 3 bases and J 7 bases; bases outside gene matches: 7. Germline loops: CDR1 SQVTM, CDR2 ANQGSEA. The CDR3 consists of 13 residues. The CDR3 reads CSVEGRGQRTQYF. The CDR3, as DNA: TGCAGCGTTGAGGGCAGGGGGCAACGGACCCAGTACTTC.

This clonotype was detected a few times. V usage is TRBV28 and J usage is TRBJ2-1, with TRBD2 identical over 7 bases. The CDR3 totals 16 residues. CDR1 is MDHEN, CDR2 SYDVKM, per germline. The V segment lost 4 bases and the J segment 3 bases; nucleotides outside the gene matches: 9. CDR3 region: CASSSPWGGGYNEQFF. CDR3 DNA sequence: TGTGCCAGCAGTTCCCCCTGGGGCGGGGGCTACAATGAGCAGTTCTTC.

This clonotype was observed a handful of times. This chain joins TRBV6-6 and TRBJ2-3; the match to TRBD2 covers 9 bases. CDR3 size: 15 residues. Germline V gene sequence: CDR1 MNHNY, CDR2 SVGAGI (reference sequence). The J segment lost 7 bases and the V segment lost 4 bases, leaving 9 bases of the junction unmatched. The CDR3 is CASSSRSSGGYTQYF. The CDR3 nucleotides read TGTGCCAGCAGTTCCCGTAGTAGCGGGGGATATACGCAGTATTTT.

DNA for the CDR3: TGTGCCAGCTCACCACAGGCAGGGACAACTAATGAAAAACTGTTTTTT. Protein product: CASSPQAGTTNEKLFF. The chain couples TRBV18 to TRBJ1-4, with D possibly TRBD1 on 5 matching bases. This CDR3 has 16 residues. Per germline, CDR1 KGHSH and CDR2 LQKENI. Trimming left V 1 base short and J 0 bases short, with 9 bases between. Together with reference TRBV18 and TRBJ1-4, the CDR3 gives the full variable domain: NAGVMQNPRHLVRRRGQEARLRCSPMKGHSHVYWYRQLPEEGLKFMVYLQKENIIDESGMPKERFSAEFPKEGPSILRIQQVVRGDSAAYFCASSPQAGTTNEKLFFGSGTQLSVL.

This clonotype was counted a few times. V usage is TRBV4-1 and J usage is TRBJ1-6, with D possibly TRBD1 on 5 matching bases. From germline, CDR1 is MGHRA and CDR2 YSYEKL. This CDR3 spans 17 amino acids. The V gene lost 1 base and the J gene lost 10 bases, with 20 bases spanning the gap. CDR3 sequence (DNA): TGCGCCAGCAGCCAAGGGGCGGGACGGGATTTTCGGTCACCCCTCCACTTT. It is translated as CASSQGAGRDFRSPLHF.

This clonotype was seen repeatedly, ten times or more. CDR3 sequence reads: CASSFDSSTDTQYF. CDR3 nucleotide sequence: TGTGCCAGCAGCTTCGACAGTAGCACAGATACGCAGTATTTT. The chain uses TRBV11-2 and TRBJ2-3; D perhaps matches TRBD1 (5 bases). CDR1 is SGHAT and CDR2 is FQNNGV in the germline V gene. The V gene lost 3 bases and the J gene lost 0 bases, with 7 bases spanning the gap. The CDR3 length is 14 residues.

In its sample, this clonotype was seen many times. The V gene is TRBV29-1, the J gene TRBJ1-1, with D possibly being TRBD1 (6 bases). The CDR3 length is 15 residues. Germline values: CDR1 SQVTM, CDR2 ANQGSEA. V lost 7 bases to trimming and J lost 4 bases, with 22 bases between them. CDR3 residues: CSGEITRGASTEAFF. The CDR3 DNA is TGCAGCGGGGAGATTACACGGGGGGCGAGCACTGAAGCTTTCTTT.

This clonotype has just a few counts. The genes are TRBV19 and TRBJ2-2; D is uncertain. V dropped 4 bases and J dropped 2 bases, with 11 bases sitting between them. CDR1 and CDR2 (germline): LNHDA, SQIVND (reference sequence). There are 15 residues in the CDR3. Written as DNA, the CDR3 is TGTGCCAGTAGTAGAGGCAGAGAAAACACCGGGGAGCTGTTTTTT. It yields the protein CASSRGRENTGELFF.

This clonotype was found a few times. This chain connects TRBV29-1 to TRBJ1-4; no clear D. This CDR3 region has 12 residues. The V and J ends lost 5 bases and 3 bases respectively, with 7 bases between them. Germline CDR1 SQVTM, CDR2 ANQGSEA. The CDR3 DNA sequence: TGCAGCGTTAAGGTCGCTAATGAAAAACTGTTTTTT. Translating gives CSVKVANEKLFF.